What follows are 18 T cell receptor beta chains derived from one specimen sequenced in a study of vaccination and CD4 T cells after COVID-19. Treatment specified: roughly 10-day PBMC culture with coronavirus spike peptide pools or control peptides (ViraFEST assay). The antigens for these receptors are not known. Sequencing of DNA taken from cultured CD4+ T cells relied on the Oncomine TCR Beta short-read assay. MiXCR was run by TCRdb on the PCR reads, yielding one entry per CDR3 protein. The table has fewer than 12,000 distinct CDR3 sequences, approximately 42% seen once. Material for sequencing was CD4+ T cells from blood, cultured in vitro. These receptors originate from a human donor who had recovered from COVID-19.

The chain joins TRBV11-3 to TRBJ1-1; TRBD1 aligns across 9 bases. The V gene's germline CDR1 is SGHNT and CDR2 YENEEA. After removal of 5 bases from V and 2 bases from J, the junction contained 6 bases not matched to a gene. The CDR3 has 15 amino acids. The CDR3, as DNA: TGTGCCAGCAGCCAACAGGGGGCGTACAACACTGAAGCTTTCTTT. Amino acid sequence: CASSQQGAYNTEAFF.

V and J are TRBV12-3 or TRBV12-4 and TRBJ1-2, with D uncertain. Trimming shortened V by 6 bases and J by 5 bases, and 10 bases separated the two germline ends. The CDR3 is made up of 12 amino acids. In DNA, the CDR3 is TGTGCCAGCAGCCAGAGGGTTTATGGCTACACCTTC. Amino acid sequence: CASSQRVYGYTF.

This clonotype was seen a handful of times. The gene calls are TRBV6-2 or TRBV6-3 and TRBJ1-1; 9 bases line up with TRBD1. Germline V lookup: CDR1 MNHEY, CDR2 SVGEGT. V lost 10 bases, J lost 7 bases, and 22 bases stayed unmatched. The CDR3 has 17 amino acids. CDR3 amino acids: CAIQQDGTGTGIREAFF. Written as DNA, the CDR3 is TGTGCCATCCAGCAGGATGGAACCGGGACAGGGATCCGTGAAGCTTTCTTT.

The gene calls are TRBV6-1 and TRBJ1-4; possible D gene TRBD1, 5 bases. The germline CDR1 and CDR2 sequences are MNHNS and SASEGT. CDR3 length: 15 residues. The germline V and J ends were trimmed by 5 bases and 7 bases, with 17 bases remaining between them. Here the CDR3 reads CASSPSRAILEKLFF. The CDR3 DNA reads TGTGCCAGCAGTCCTTCCAGGGCCATCCTTGAAAAACTGTTTTTT.

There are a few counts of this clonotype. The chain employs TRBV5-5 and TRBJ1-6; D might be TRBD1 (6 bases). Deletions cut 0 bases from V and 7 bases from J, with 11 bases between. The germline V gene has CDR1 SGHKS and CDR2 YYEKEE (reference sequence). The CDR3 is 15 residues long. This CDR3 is CASSLDRAVNSPLHF. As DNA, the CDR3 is TGTGCCAGCAGCTTGGACAGGGCCGTCAATTCACCCCTCCACTTT. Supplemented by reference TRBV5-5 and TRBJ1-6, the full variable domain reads DAGVTQSPTHLIKTRGQQVTLRCSPISGHKSVSWYQQVLGQGPQFIFQYYEKEERGRGNFPDRFSARQFPNYSSELNVNALLLGDSALYLCASSLDRAVNSPLHFGNGTRLTVT.

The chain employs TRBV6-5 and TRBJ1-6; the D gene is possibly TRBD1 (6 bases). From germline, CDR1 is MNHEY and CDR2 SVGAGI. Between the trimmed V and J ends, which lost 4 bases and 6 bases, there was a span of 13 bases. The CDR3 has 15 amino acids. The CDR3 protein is CASSSPGAGNSPLHF. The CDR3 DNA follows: TGTGCCAGCAGTTCCCCGGGGGCGGGTAATTCACCCCTCCACTTT.

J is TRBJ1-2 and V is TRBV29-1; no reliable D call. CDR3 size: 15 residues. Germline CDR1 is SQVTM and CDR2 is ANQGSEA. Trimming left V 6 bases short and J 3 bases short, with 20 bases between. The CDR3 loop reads CSVPRQVGMDYGYTF. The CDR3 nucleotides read TGCAGCGTCCCGCGCCAGGTTGGAATGGACTATGGCTACACCTTC.

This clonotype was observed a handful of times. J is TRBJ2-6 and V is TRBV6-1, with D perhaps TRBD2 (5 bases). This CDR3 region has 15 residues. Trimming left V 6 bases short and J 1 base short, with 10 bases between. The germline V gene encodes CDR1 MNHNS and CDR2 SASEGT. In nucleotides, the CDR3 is TGTGCCAGCAGACTTGAGGGATCTGGGGCCAACGTCCTGACTTTC. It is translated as CASRLEGSGANVLTF.

The CDR3 DNA reads as TGCAGTGCTATAAGACAGGGGGGGTCCTACGAGCAGTACTTC. Its translation is CSAIRQGGSYEQYF. The genes are TRBV20-1 and TRBJ2-7, with 9 bases matching TRBD1. The CDR3 contains 14 residues. Germline V lookup: CDR1 DFQATT, CDR2 SNEGSKA (reference sequence). Trimming at V came to 4 bases and at J to 1 base, leaving 5 bases not matched to a gene.

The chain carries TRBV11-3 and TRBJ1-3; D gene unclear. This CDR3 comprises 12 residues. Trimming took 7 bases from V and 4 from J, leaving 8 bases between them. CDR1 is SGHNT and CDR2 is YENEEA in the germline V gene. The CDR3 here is CASTPGGNTIYF. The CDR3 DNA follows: TGTGCCAGCACCCCCGGCGGAAACACCATATATTTT.

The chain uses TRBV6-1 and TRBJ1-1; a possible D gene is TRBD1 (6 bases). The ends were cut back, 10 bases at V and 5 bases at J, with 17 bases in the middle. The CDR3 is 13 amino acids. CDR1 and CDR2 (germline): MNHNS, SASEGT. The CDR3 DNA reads TGTGCCACCACGACAGGCTCTTGGACTGAAGCTTTCTTT. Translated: CATTTGSWTEAFF.

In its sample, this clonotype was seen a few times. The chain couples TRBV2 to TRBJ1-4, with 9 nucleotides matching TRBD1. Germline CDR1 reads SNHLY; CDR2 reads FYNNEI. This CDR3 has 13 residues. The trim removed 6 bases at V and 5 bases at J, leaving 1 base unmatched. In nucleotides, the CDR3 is TGTGCCAGCAGGGGACAGGGAAATGAAAAACTGTTTTTT. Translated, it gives CASRGQGNEKLFF. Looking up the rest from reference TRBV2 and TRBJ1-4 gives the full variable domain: EPEVTQTPSHQVTQMGQEVILRCVPISNHLYFYWYRQILGQKVEFLVSFYNNEISEKSEIFDDQFSVERPDGSNFTLKIRSTKLEDSAMYFCASRGQGNEKLFFGSGTQLSVL.

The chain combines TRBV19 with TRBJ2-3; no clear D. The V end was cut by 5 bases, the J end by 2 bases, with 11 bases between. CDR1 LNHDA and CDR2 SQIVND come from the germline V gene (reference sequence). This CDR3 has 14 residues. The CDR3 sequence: CASSPTPPTDTQYF. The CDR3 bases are TGTGCCAGTAGTCCAACCCCCCCCACAGATACGCAGTATTTT.

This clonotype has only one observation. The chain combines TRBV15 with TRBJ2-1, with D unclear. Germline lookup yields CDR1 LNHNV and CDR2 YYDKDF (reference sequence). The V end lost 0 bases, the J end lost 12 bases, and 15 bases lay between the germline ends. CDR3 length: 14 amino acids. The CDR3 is CATSRESGHTRQFF. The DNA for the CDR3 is TGTGCCACCAGCAGAGAGTCGGGTCACACCCGGCAGTTCTTC.

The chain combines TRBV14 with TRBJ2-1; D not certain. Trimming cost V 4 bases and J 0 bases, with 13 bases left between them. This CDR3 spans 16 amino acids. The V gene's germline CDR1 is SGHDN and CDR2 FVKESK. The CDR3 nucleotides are TGTGCCAGCAGCCCCGGTCGGACCATCTCCTACAATGAGCAGTTCTTC. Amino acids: CASSPGRTISYNEQFF.

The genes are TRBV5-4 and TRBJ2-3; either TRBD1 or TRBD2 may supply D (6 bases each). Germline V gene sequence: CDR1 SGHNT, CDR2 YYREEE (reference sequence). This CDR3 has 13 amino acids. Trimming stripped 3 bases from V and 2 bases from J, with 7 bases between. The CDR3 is CASSSGATDTQYF. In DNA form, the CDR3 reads TGTGCCAGCAGCTCGGGGGCCACAGATACGCAGTATTTT.

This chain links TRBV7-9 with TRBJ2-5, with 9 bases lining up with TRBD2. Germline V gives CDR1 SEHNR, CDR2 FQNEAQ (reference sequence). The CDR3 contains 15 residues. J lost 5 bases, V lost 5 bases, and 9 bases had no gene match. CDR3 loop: CASSILSGGFETQYF. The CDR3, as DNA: TGTGCCAGCAGCATCCTGAGCGGGGGGTTCGAGACCCAGTACTTC.

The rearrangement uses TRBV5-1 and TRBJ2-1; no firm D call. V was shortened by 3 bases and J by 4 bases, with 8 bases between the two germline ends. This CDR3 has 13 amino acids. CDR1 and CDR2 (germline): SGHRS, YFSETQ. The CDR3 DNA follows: TGCGCCAGCAGCTCTCACCAGTACAATGAGCAGTTCTTC. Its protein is CASSSHQYNEQFF.